This T cell receptor beta chain was recorded in a study of blood T cell repertoires in COVID-19. Trimming removed 0 bases from V and 2 bases from J; junction bases left unmatched: 3. From germline, CDR1 is MNHEY and CDR2 SMNVEV (reference sequence). This CDR3 contains 15 residues. As originally analysed: Estimation of nucleated cell counts relied on the amplification of reference gene primers. The protocol was immunoSEQ multiplex PCR, while the TCRdb copy is restricted to in-frame clones and leaves out a portion. The D gene and trimming were derived from the DNA, and the V and J assignments and clone size from that table. The data contain more than 250,000 clones, roughly 85% of them singletons.

Sequencing was done on a sample of PBMCs or T cells enriched from blood (not recorded which). The chain uses TRBV27 and TRBJ1-2; 7 bases fit TRBD1. This receptor was obtained from a woman in her thirties or forties who had recovered from COVID-19. CDR3: CASSLSSTGNYGYTF. As DNA, the CDR3 is TGTGCCAGCAGTTTATCGTCGACAGGGAACTATGGCTACACCTTC.